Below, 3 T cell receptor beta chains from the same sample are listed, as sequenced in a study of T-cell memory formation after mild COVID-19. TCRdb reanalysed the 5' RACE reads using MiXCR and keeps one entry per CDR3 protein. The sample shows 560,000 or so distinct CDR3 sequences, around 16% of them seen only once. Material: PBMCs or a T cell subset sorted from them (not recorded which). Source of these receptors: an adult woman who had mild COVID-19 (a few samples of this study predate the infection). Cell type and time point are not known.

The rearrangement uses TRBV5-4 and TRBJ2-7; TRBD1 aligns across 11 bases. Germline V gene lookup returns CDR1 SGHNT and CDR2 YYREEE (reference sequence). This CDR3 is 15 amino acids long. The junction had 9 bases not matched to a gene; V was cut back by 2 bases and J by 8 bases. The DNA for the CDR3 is TGTGCCAGCAGCTTCTTTGGGACAGGGGGAAAAAAGCAGTACTTC. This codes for CASSFFGTGGKKQYF.

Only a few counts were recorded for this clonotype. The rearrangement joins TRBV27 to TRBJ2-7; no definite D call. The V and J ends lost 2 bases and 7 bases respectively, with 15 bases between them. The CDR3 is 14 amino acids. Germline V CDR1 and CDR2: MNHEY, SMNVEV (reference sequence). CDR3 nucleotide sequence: TGTGCCAGCAGTTTAAGGCCTTCGGCGTGGGAGCAGTACTTC. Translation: CASSLRPSAWEQYF.

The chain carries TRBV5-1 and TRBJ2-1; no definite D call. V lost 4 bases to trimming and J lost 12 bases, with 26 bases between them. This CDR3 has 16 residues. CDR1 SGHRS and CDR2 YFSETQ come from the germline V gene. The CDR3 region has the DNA TGCGCCAGCAGCGCTGCCGGTAGCCGACCCCCAATGTGGCAGTTCTTC. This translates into CASSAAGSRPPMWQFF. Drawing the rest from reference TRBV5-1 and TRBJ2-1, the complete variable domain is KAGVTQTPRYLIKTRGQQVTLSCSPISGHRSVSWYQQTPGQGLQFLFEYFSETQRNKGNFPGRFSGRQFSNSRSEMNVSTLELGDSALYLCASSAAGSRPPMWQFFGPGTRLTVL.